These T cell receptor beta chains were read from a single sample in a study of blood T cell repertoires in COVID-19. Assay: immunoSEQ multiplex PCR; the TCRdb copy retains only in-frame clones and omits some. The data contain hundreds of thousands of clones, over 75% of them seen just once; the ten biggest clones take up approximately 1.5%. The sample was PBMCs or T cells enriched from blood (not recorded which). The receptors were sampled from a woman younger than 35 who had been exposed to COVID-19. Both conserved end residues are part of each CDR3. Each record gives: clone size, J gene, CDR3 length, V gene, D gene, CDR3 DNA, CDR3 protein. A D gene is named only where the DNA matches it firmly. Clone size is stated in some rows and not others, as once, few, many or a class when expanded.

>-|TRBJ2-5|13|TRBV11-3|TRBD2
TGTGCCAGCAGTTTGGGACTAGGAGAGACCCAGTACTTC
CASSLGLGETQYF
>once|TRBJ2-1|15|TRBV4-1|TRBD1
TGCGCCAGCAGCCACGGACAGGGGGACTACAATGAGCAGTTCTTC
CASSHGQGDYNEQFF
>-|TRBJ2-7|15|TRBV14|TRBD1
TGTGCCAGCAGCCAACCGGGACAGGCCTTCTACGAGCAGTACTTC
CASSQPGQAFYEQYF
>-|TRBJ1-2|15|TRBV6-4|TRBD1
TGTGCCAGCAGTGTCGATGGACAGGGAATTTGGGGCTACACCTTC
CASSVDGQGIWGYTF
>-|TRBJ2-2|16|TRBV12-5|TRBD2
TGTGCTAGTGGTTTGGATAGCGGGTTGGGCACCGGGGAGCTGTTTTTT
CASGLDSGLGTGELFF
>-|TRBJ2-1|13|TRBV9|-
TGTGCCAGCAGCGCTCAGGGGATCAATGAGCAGTTCTTC
CASSAQGINEQFF
>-|TRBJ1-4|15|TRBV5-1|TRBD1
TGCGCCAGCAGCTTTTCGGGGACAGGAGGTGAAAAACTGTTTTTT
CASSFSGTGGEKLFF
>few|TRBJ1-5|15|TRBV9|-
TGTGCCAGCAGCGTAGAAGCATCGAGCAATCAGCCCCAGCATTTT
CASSVEASSNQPQHF
>-|TRBJ1-5|17|TRBV15|TRBD1
TGTGCCACCAGCCGGGACAGGGGACTCTATAGCAATCAGCCCCAGCATTTT
CATSRDRGLYSNQPQHF
>-|TRBJ1-3|14|TRBV6-5|TRBD1
TGTGCCAGCAGCTCCGGACAGGGAGGGTACACCATATATTTT
CASSSGQGGYTIYF
>-|TRBJ2-2|12|TRBV29-1|-
TGCAGCGTTGAAGAGTTCGGGGGGGAGCTGTTTTTT
CSVEEFGGELFF
>once|TRBJ2-7|15|TRBV28|TRBD2
TGTGCCAGCAGTCCGTATAGCGGGGGGGCGTACGAGCAGTACTTC
CASSPYSGGAYEQYF
>-|TRBJ1-1|15|TRBV5-6|TRBD1
TGTGCCAGCAGCTTGTATAAGGGGGCGAACACTGAAGCTTTCTTT
CASSLYKGANTEAFF
>-|TRBJ2-7|13|TRBV6-2/TRBV6-3|-
TGTGCCAGCAGTTATAATGGGGCTGACGAGCAGTACTTC
CASSYNGADEQYF
>-|TRBJ2-3|16|TRBV4-2|TRBD2
TGTGCCAGCAGCCCGAGCGGGGGGGTCCGAATAGATACGCAGTATTTT
CASSPSGGVRIDTQYF
>few|TRBJ1-1|15|TRBV2|TRBD1
TGTGCCAGCAGGGACAGGGGGTTTTTGAACACTGAAGCTTTCTTT
CASRDRGFLNTEAFF
>-|TRBJ1-1|13|TRBV2|TRBD1
TGTGCCAGTAAGGGACAGACGAACACTGAAGCTTTCTTT
CASKGQTNTEAFF
>-|TRBJ2-1|16|TRBV18|TRBD2
TGTGCCAGCTCAGCCCTAGGCGGGGGTGACTACAATGAGCAGTTCTTC
CASSALGGGDYNEQFF
>-|TRBJ1-2|14|TRBV6-4|-
TGTGCCAGCAGGGGAGGTCCGGGTACCACTGGCTACACCTTC
CASRGGPGTTGYTF
>-|TRBJ2-3|15|TRBV9|-
TGTGCCAGCAGCGTAGGGGGCGGCACGCAAGATACGCAGTATTTT
CASSVGGGTQDTQYF
>-|TRBJ1-5|14|TRBV10-2|-
TGCGCCAGCAGTGACGGTGGACTGTTTCAACCCCAGCATTTT
CASSDGGLFQPQHF
>-|TRBJ2-5|14|TRBV11-2|TRBD1
TGTGCCAGCAGCCTGACAGGGGTTGGGGAGACCCAGTACTTC
CASSLTGVGETQYF
>once|TRBJ1-6|17|TRBV2|-
TGTGCCAGCAGTGAAGGGGGGAGGGGCTCCCTGAGCTCACCCCTCCACTTT
CASSEGGRGSLSSPLHF
>-|TRBJ2-2|17|TRBV24-1|TRBD2
TGTGCCACCAGTGATTTAGAACTAGCGGGAGGCCCCGGGGAGCTGTTTTTT
CATSDLELAGGPGELFF
>-|TRBJ2-4|19|TRBV12-2|-
TGTGCAAGTCGCTTAGCTCCGCGGGAGGCCCAGGGAGCCAAAAACATTCAGTACTTC
CASRLAPREAQGAKNIQYF
>-|TRBJ2-3|15|TRBV7-9|TRBD2
TGTGCCAGCAGCTCGACTAGCGGGGGTGGGGATACGCAGTATTTT
CASSSTSGGGDTQYF
>-|TRBJ1-1|16|TRBV25-1|TRBD1
TGTGCCAGCAGACCCTCCCCGGGACAGGAAGGAACTGAAGCTTTCTTT
CASRPSPGQEGTEAFF
>-|TRBJ1-1|15|TRBV7-2|TRBD1
TGTGCCAGTCGACAGGGGGCGTCGATGTTGGCTGAAGCTTTCTTT
CASRQGASMLAEAFF
>-|TRBJ1-2|12|TRBV28|-
TGTGCCAGCAGTGCGTCGGTCTATGGCTACACCTTC
CASSASVYGYTF
>few|TRBJ2-7|13|TRBV19|-
TGTGCCAGTAGACCAGGGGCCGCCTACGAGCAGTACTTC
CASRPGAAYEQYF
>once|TRBJ2-1|17|TRBV13|-
TGTGCCAGCAGCTTAGTTGGTATCCGTGGGGGGGCAAATGAGCAGTTCTTC
CASSLVGIRGGANEQFF
>-|TRBJ1-2|13|TRBV9|-
TGTGCCAGCAGCGTATGGGGAGGGGATGGCTACACCTTC
CASSVWGGDGYTF
>once|TRBJ2-7|13|TRBV15|TRBD2
TGTGCCACCGGGTGGGAGGGTACCTACGAGCAGTACTTC
CATGWEGTYEQYF
>-|TRBJ2-5|14|TRBV18|-
TGTGCCAGCTCACCACTGGCAACCCAAGAGACCCAGTACTTC
CASSPLATQETQYF
>-|TRBJ1-1|13|TRBV6-4|TRBD1
TGTGCCAGCATGGGACAGGCGGGCACTGAAGCTTTCTTT
CASMGQAGTEAFF
>-|TRBJ1-2|12|TRBV24-1|-
TGTGCCACCAGTGCCGTGGGAGCGGGCTACACCTTC
CATSAVGAGYTF
>once|TRBJ1-6|16|TRBV7-6|-
TGTGCCAGCAGCCCCTACGCAAATAGCCCCGATTCACCCCTCCACTTT
CASSPYANSPDSPLHF
>-|TRBJ1-2|13|TRBV19|TRBD1
TGTGCCAGTAGTCCGTCGACAGGGACTGGCTACACCTTC
CASSPSTGTGYTF
>-|TRBJ2-4|14|TRBV9|TRBD1
TGTGCCAGCAGCGGCTCGAGGGGGCGGGACATTCAGTACTTC
CASSGSRGRDIQYF
>-|TRBJ1-2|16|TRBV18|-
TGTGCCAGCTCACCGTTCTCCGGGAAGCTTGGGGATGGCTACACCTTC
CASSPFSGKLGDGYTF
>-|TRBJ1-1|15|TRBV19|-
TGTGCCAGTAGTCCCCACAGGGAGGGCGGCACTGAAGCTTTCTTT
CASSPHREGGTEAFF
>-|TRBJ2-5|16|TRBV7-7|TRBD2
TGTGCTAGCAGCTTAGGGACTAGCGGGGGGCAAGAGACCCAGTACTTC
CASSLGTSGGQETQYF
>few|TRBJ2-5|15|TRBV28|TRBD2
TGTGCCAGCAGCGCCGGACTAGTAGGCTTGGAGACCCAGTACTTC
CASSAGLVGLETQYF
>once|TRBJ1-5|13|TRBV5-1|-
TGCGCCAGCAGCTTGGTTATCGGTCAGCCCCAGCATTTT
CASSLVIGQPQHF
>-|TRBJ1-1|12|TRBV30|-
TGTGCCTGGATCGGAGGTCGAACTGAAGCTTTCTTT
CAWIGGRTEAFF
>-|TRBJ2-2|17|TRBV15|TRBD1
TGTGCCACCAGCAGAGACAGGGGACAGGGGGCTGCCGGGGAGCTGTTTTTT
CATSRDRGQGAAGELFF
>-|TRBJ1-6|11|TRBV20-1|TRBD1
TGCAGTGCAAACAGGGGCGCACCCCTCCACTTT
CSANRGAPLHF
>-|TRBJ2-1|15|TRBV11-2|TRBD1
TGTGCCAGCAGCCCCTCGACAGGGTCCTACAATGAGCAGTTCTTC
CASSPSTGSYNEQFF